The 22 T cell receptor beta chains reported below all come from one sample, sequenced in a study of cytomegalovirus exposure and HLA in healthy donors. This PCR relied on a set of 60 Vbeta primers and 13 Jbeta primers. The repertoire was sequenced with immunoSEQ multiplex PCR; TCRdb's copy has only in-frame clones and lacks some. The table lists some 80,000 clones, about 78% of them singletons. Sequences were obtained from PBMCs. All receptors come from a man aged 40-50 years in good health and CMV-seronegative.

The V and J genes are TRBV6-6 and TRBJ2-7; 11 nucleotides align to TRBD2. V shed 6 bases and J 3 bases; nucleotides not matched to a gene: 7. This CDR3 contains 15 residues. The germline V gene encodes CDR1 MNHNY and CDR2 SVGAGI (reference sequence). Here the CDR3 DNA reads TGTGCCAGCAGACCAACTAGCGGGAGTCTCTACGAGCAGTACTTC. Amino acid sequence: CASRPTSGSLYEQYF.

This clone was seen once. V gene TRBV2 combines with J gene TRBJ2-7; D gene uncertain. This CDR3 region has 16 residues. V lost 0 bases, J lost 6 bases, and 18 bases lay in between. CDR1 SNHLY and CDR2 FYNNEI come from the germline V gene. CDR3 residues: CASSEARGTSSTEQYF. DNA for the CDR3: TGTGCCAGCAGTGAAGCACGAGGAACATCATCAACCGAGCAGTACTTC.

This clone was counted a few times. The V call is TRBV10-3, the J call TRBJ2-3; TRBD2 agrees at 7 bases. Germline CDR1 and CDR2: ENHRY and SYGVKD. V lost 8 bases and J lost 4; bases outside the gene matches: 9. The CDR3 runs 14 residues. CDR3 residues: CAIGAGEEADTQYF. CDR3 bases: TGTGCCATCGGCGCGGGAGAGGAGGCAGATACGCAGTATTTT.

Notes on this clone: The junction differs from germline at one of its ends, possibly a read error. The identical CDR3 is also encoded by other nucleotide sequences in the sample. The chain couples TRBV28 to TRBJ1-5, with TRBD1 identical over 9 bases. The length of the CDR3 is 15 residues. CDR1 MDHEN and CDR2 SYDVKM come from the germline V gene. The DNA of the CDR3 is TGCGCCAGCAGAGAAGACAGGGGGAAAAGACAGCCCCAGCATTTT. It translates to CASREDRGKRQPQHF.

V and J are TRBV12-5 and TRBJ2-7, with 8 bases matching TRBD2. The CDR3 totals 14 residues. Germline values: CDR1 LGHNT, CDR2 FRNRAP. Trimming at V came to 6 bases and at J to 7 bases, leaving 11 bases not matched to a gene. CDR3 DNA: TGTGCTAGTGGCTCTAGCGGGTCAGGTGGGGAGCAGTACTTC. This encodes CASGSSGSGGEQYF.

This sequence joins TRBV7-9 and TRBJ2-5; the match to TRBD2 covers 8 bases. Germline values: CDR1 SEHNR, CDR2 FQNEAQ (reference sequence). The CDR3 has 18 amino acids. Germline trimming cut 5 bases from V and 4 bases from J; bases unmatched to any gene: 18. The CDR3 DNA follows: TGTGCCAGCAGCCATGCTTCCGCGGGAGGCCCCCATAGAGAGACCCAGTACTTC. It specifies CASSHASAGGPHRETQYF.

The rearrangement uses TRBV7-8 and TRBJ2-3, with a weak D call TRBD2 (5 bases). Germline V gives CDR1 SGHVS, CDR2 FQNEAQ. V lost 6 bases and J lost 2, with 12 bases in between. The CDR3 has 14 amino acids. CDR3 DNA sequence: TGTGCCAGCAGTACTAGGGATTTCACAGATACGCAGTATTTT. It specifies CASSTRDFTDTQYF. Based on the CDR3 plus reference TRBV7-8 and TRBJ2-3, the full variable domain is GAGVSQSPRYKVAKRGQDVALRCDPISGHVSLFWYQQALGQGPEFLTYFQNEAQLDKSGLPSDRFFAERPEGSVSTLKIQRTQQEDSAVYLCASSTRDFTDTQYFGPGTRLTVL.

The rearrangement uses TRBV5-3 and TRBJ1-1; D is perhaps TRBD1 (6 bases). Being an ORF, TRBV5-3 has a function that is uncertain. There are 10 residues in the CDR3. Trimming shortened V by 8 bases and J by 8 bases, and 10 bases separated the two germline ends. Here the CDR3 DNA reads TGTGCCAGGATAGGGACAGAAGCTTTCTTT. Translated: CARIGTEAFF.

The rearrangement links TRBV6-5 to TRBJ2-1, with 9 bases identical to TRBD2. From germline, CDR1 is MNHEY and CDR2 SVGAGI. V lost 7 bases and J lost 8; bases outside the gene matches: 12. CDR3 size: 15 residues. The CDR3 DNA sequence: TGTGCCAGCACCCCCGCGAGCGGGAGGTTCGATGAGCAGTTCTTC. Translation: CASTPASGRFDEQFF.

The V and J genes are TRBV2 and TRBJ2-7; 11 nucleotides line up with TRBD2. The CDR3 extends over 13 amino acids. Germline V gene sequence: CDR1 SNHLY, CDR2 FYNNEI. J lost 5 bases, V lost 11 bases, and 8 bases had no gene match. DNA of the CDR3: TGTGCCGGGCGACTAGCGGGGTGGAACGAGCAGTACTTC. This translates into CAGRLAGWNEQYF.

The CDR3 here is CASSYSRASYEQYF. The CDR3, as DNA: TGTGCCAGCAGTTACTCGCGGGCGTCCTACGAGCAGTACTTC. The chain carries TRBV6-5 and TRBJ2-7; D might be TRBD2 (5 bases). V was pared by 0 bases and J by 1 base, with 7 bases between. This CDR3 is built from 14 residues. Germline loops: CDR1 MNHEY, CDR2 SVGAGI.

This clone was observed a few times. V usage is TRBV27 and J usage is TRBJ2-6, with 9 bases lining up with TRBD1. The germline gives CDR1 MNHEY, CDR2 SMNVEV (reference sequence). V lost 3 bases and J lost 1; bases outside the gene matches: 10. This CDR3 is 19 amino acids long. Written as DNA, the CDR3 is TGTGCCAGCAGTTTCCACTTTCCCGGGACAGGGTCTGGGGCCAACGTCCTGACTTTC. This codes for CASSFHFPGTGSGANVLTF.

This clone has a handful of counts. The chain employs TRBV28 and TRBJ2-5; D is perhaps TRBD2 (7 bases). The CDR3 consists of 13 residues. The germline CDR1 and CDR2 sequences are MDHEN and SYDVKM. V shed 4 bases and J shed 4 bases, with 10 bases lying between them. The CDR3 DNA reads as TGTGCCAGCAGTTGGGGGGGCGCAGAGACCCAGTACTTC. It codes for CASSWGGAETQYF.

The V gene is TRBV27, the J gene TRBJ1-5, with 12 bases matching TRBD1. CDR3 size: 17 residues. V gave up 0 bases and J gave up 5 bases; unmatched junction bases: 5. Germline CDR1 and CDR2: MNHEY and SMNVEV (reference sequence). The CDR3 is CASSLSTGDRGHQPQHF. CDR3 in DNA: TGTGCCAGCAGTTTATCGACAGGGGACAGGGGGCATCAGCCCCAGCATTTT.

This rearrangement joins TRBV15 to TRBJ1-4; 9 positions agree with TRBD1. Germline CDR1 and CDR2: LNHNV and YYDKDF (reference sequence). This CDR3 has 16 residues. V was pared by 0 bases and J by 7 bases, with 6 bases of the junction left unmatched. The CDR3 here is CATSRDRGQGGEKLFF. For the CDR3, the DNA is TGTGCCACCAGCAGAGATCGGGGACAGGGAGGTGAAAAACTGTTTTTT.

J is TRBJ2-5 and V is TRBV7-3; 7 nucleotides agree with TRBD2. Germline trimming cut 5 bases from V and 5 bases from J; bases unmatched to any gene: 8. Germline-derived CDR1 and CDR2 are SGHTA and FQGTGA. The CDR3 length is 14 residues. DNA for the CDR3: TGTGCCAGCAGCCATCAGGGAGGGAAGGAGACCCAGTACTTC. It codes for CASSHQGGKETQYF.

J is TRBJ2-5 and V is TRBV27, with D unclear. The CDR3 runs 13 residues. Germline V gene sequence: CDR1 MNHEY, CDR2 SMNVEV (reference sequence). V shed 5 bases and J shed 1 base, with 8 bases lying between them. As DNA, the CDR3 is TGTGCCAGCAGTAAAACACCCCAAGAGACCCAGTACTTC. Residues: CASSKTPQETQYF.

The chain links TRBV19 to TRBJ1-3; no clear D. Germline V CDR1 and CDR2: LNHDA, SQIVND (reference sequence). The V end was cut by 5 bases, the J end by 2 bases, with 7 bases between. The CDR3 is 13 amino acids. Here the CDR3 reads CASSLSAGNTIYF. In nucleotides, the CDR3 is TGTGCCAGTAGTCTCTCGGCTGGAAACACCATATATTTT.

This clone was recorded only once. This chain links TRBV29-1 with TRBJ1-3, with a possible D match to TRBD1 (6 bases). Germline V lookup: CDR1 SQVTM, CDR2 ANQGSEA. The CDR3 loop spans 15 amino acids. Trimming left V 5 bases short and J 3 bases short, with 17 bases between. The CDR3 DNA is TGCAGCGTTTGGGAAACACAGGGTGGTGGAAACACCATATATTTT. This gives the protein CSVWETQGGGNTIYF.

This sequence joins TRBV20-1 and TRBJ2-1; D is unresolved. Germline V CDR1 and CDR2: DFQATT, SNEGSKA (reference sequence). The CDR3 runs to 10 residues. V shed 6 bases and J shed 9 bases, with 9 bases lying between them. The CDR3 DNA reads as TGCAGTGCGACGACAAGTGAGCAGTTCTTC. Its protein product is CSATTSEQFF.

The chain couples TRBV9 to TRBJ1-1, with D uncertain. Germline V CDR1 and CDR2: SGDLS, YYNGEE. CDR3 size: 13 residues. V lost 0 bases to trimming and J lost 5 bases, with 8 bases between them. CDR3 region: CASSVVEGTEAFF. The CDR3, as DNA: TGTGCCAGCAGCGTAGTTGAGGGTACTGAAGCTTTCTTT.

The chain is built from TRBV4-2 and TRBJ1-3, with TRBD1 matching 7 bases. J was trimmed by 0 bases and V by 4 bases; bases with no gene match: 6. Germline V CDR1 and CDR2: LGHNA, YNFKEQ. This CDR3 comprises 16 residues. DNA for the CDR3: TGTGCCAGCAGCCCTAACAGGGGAAGCTCTGGAAACACCATATATTTT. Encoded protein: CASSPNRGSSGNTIYF.